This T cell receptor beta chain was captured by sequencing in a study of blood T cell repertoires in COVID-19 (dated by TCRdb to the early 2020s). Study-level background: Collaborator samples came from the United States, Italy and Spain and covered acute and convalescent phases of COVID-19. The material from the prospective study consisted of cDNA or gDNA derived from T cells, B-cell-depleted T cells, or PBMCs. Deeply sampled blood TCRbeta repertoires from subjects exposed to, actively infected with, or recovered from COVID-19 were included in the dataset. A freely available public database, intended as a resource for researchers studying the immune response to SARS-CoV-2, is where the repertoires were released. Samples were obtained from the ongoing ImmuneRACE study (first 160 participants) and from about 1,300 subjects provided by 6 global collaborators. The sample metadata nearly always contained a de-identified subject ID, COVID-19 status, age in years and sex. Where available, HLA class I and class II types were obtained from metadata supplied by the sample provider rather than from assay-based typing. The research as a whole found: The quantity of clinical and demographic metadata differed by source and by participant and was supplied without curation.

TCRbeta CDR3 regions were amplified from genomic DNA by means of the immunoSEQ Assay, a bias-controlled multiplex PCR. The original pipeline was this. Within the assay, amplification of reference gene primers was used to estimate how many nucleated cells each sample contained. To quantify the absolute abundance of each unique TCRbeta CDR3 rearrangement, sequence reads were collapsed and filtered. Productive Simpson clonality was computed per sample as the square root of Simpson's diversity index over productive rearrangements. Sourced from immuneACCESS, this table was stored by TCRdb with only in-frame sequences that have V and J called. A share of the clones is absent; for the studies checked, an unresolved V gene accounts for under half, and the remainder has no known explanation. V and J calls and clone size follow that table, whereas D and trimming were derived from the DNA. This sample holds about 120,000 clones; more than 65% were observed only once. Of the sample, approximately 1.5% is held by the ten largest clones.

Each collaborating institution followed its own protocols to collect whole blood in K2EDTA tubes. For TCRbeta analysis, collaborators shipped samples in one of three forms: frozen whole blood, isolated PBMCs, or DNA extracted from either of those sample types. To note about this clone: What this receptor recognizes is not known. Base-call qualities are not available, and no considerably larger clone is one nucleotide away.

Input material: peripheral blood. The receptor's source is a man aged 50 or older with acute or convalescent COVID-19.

For the CDR3, the sequence is CASRTSGTDTQYF. The DNA is TGTGCCAGCAGGACTAGCGGGACAGATACGCAGTATTTT. Recombination joined TRBV12-3 or TRBV12-4 with TRBJ2-3; 10 central nucleotides agree with TRBD2. Here V drops 6 bases and J drops 3 bases, and the junction holds 0 bases not matched to any gene. Its CDR3 holds 13 amino acids, cysteine through phenylalanine. The retained sequence is limited to the CDR3, 39 bases, with the frame set at the first base.